This T cell receptor beta chain appears in the sequencing data of a study of molecular identifiers for immune sequencing clone quantification. Study-level points and caveats: For effector cells, clones above 20 RNA copies held over 99% of molecules; for naive cells, under 1%.

Sorting captured naive CD8 T cells as CD8+CD4-CCR7+CD45RA+. Methods described previously, with TCR primers listed, were used for bulk TCR libraries. TCRdb re-called the PCR reads through MiXCR, storing one row per CDR3 protein. The sample lists about 500,000 distinct CDR3 sequences; about a fifth were seen once. In germline, CDR1 is SEHNR, CDR2 FQNEAQ (reference sequence). CDR3 length: 16 amino acids. In regard to this clonotype: Its antigen is not known. Compared with germline, one end of the junction differs, possibly owing to a read error.

Specimen: naive CD8+ T cells from blood, with Jurkat cell RNA spiked in. Subset here: FACS-sorted CD8+CD4-CCR7+CD45RA+ naive T cells. This TCR was sampled from a human donor in good health. Some libraries in this study had Jurkat cell RNA spiked in. This sequence joins TRBV7-9 and TRBJ2-7; D unclear. As DNA, the CDR3 is TGTGCCGGCAGCTACCCCGGATCACGGATTACCTACGAGCAGTACTTC. Translated: CAGSYPGSRITYEQYF.